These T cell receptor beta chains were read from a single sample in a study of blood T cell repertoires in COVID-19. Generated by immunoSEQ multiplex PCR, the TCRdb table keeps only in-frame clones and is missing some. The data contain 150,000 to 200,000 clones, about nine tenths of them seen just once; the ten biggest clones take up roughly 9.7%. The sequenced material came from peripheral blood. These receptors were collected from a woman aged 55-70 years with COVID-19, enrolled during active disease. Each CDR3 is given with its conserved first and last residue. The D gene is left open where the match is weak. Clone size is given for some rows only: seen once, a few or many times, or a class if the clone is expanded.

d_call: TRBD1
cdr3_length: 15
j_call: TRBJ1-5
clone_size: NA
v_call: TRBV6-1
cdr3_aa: CASTIRGQGNQPQHF
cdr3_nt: TGTGCCAGCACCATCAGGGGACAGGGCAATCAGCCCCAGCATTTT

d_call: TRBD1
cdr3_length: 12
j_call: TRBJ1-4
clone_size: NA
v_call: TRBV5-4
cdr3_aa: CASSLPQGRLFF
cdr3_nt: TGTGCCAGCAGCCTCCCACAGGGGAGACTGTTTTTT

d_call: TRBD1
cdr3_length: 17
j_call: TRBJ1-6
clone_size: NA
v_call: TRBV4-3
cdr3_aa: CASSQDARGVRNSPLHF
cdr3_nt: TGCGCCAGCAGCCAAGATGCCAGGGGGGTGAGGAATTCACCCCTCCACTTT

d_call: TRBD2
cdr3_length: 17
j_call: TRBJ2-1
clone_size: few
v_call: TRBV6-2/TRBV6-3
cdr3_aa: CASSYTGASGSYNEQFF
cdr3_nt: TGTGCCAGCAGTTACACTGGGGCTAGCGGATCCTACAATGAGCAGTTCTTC

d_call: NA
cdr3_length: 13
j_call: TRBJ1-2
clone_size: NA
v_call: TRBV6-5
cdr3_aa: CASSSTQGYGYTF
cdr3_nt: TGTGCCAGCAGCTCAACGCAGGGGTATGGCTACACCTTC

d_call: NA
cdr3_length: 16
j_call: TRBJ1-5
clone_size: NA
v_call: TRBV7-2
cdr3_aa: CASSLVVGRGNQPQHF
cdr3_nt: TGTGCCAGCAGCTTAGTGGTGGGGCGCGGCAATCAGCCCCAGCATTTT

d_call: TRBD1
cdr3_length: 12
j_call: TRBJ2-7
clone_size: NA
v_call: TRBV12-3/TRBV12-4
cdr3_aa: CATSQGAYEQYF
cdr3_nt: TGTGCCACCAGCCAGGGGGCCTACGAGCAGTACTTC

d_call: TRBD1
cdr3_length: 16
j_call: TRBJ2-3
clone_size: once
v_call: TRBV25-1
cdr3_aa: CASSDYDRGLRDTQYF
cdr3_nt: TGTGCCAGCAGTGACTATGACAGGGGGCTTAGAGATACGCAGTATTTT

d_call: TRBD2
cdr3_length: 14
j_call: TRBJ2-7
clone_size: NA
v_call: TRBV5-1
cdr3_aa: CASSLYRGDYEQYF
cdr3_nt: TGCGCCAGCAGCTTGTACCGGGGGGACTACGAGCAGTACTTC

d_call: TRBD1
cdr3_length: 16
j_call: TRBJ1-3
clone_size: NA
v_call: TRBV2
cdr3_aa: CASTRDSLFSGNTIYF
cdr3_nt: TGTGCCAGCACCCGGGACAGCCTCTTCTCTGGAAACACCATATATTTT

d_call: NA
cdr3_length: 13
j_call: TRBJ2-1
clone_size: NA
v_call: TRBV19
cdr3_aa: CASMPRSYNEQFF
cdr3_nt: TGTGCCAGTATGCCTAGGTCCTACAATGAGCAGTTCTTC

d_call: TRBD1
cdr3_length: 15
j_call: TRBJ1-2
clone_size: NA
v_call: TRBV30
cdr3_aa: CAWRKGGRFNYGYTF
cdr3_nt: TGTGCCTGGAGGAAAGGGGGCCGCTTTAACTATGGCTACACCTTC

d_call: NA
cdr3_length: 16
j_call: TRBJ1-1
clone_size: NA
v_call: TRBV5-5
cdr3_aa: CASSLVRLGMNTEAFF
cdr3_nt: TGTGCCAGCAGCTTGGTGCGCCTGGGCATGAACACTGAAGCTTTCTTT

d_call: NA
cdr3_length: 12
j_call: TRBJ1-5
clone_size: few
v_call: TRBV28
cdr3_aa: CASSSGTVPQHF
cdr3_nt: TGTGCCAGCAGTTCTGGTACAGTGCCCCAGCATTTT

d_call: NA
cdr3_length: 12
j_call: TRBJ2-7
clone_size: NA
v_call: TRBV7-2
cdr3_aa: CASSPRSYEQYF
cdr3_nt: TGTGCCAGCAGCCCCCGCTCCTACGAGCAGTACTTC

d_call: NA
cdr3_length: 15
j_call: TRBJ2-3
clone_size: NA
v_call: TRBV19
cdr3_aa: CASSIPRGVRDTQYF
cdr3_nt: TGTGCCAGTAGTATTCCCCGAGGAGTAAGAGATACGCAGTATTTT

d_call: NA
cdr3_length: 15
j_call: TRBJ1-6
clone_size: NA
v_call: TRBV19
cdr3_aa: CASTPRGGRYSPLHF
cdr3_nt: TGTGCCAGTACCCCGAGGGGGGGCCGTTATTCACCCCTCCACTTT

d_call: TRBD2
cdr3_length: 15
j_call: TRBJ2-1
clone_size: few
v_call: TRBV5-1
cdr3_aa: CASSPRGRLDNEQFF
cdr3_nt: TGCGCCAGCAGCCCCCGCGGGAGGTTGGACAATGAGCAGTTCTTC

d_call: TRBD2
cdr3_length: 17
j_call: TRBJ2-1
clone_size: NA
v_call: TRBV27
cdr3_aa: CASSLIASGRAGNEQFF
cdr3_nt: TGTGCCAGCAGTTTAATAGCTAGCGGGAGGGCCGGGAATGAGCAGTTCTTC

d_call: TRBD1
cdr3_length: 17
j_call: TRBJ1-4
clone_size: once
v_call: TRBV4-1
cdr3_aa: CASSQVGQGGTNEKLFF
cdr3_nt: TGCGCCAGCAGCCAGGTGGGACAGGGAGGAACTAATGAAAAACTGTTTTTT

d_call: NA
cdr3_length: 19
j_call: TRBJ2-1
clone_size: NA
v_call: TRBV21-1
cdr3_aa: CASSKRRQGALPSYNEQFF
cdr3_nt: TGTGCCAGCAGCAAAAGGCGACAGGGGGCGCTCCCCTCCTACAATGAGCAGTTCTTC

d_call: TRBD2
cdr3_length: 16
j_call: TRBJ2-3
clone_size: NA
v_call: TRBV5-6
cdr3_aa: CASSKTSGRALDTQYF
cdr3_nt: TGTGCCAGCAGCAAAACTAGCGGGAGGGCCTTAGATACGCAGTATTTT

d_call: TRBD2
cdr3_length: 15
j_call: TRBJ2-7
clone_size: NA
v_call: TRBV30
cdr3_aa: CAWIGAGGASYEQYF
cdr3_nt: TGTGCCTGGATTGGCGCGGGGGGCGCGAGCTACGAGCAGTACTTC

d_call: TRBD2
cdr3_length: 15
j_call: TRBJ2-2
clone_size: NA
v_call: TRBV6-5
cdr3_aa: CASSHRLAPPGELFF
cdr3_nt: TGTGCCAGCAGTCACAGACTAGCGCCACCCGGGGAGCTGTTTTTT

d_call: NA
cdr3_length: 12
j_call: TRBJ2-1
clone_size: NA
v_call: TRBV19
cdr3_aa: CASSDGTLNQFF
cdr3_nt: TGTGCCAGTAGCGACGGGACTCTGAATCAGTTCTTC

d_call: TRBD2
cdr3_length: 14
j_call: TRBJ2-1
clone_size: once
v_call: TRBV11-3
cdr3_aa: CASRGREGYNEQFF
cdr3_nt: TGTGCCAGCCGTGGGCGGGAGGGGTACAATGAGCAGTTCTTC

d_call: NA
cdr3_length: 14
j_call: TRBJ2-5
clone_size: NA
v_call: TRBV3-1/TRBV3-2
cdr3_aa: CASSQEAAVGTQYF
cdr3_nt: TGTGCCAGCAGCCAAGAAGCGGCGGTTGGGACCCAGTACTTC

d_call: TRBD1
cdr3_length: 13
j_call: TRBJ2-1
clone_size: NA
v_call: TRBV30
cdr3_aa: CASHRDRGHEQFF
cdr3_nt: TGTGCCTCCCACCGGGACAGGGGTCATGAGCAGTTCTTC

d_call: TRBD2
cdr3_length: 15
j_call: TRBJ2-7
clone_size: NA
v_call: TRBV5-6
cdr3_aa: CASSLIREGPYEQYF
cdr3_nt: TGTGCCAGCAGCTTGATACGGGAGGGCCCCTACGAGCAGTACTTC

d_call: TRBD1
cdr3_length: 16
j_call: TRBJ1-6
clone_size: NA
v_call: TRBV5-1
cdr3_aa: CASSYRTGGKDSPLHF
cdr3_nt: TGCGCCAGCAGCTATCGGACAGGGGGCAAGGATTCACCCCTCCACTTT

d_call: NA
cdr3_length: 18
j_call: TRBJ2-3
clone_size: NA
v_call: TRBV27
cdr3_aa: CASSGTWWEAGRTDTQYF
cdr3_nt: TGTGCCAGCAGCGGGACCTGGTGGGAGGCAGGTAGAACAGATACGCAGTATTTT

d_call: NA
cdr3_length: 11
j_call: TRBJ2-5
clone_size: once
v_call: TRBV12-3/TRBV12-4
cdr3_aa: CASRFRETQYF
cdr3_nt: TGTGCCAGCAGATTCAGAGAGACCCAGTACTTC

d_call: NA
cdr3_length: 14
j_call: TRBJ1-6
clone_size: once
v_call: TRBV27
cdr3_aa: CASRGGWDNSPLHF
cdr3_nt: TGTGCCAGCAGGGGGGGGTGGGATAATTCACCCCTCCACTTT

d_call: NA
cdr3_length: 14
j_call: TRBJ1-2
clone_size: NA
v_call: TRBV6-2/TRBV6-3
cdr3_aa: CASSYDTLFDGYTF
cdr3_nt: TGTGCCAGCAGTTACGACACCCTATTCGATGGCTACACCTTC

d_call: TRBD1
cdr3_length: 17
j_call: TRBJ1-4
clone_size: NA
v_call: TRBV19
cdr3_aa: CASSTPDRGKANEKLFF
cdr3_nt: TGTGCCAGTAGTACTCCGGACAGGGGAAAGGCTAATGAAAAACTGTTTTTT

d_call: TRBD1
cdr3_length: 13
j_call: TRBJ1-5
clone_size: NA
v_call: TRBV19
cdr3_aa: CASSDRVGQPQHF
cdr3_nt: TGTGCCAGTAGTGACAGGGTGGGTCAGCCCCAGCATTTT

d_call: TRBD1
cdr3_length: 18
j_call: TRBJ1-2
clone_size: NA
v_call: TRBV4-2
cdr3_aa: CASSLVPGGGGGNYGYTF
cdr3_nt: TGTGCCAGCAGCCTCGTACCAGGGGGCGGAGGAGGGAACTATGGCTACACCTTC

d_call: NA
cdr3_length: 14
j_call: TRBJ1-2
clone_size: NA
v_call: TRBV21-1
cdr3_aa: CASSTGTGGNGYTF
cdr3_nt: TGTGCCAGCAGCACAGGGACAGGGGGCAATGGCTACACCTTC

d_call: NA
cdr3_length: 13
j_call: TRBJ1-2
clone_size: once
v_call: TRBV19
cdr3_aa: CASSMRVVYGYTF
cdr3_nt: TGTGCCAGTAGTATGAGGGTTGTGTATGGCTACACCTTC

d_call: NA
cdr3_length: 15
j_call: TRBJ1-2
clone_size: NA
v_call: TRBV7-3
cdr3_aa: CASSGSGTLGYGYTF
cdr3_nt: TGTGCCAGCAGCGGGAGCGGGACCTTGGGCTATGGCTACACCTTC

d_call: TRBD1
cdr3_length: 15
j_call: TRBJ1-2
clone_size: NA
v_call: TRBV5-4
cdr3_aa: CASSFAQGVRYGYTF
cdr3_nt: TGTGCCAGCAGCTTCGCACAGGGGGTAAGATATGGCTACACCTTC

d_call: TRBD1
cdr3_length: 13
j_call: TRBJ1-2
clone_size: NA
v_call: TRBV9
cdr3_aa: CASSKDRVDGYTF
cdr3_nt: TGTGCCAGCAGCAAAGACAGGGTTGATGGCTACACCTTC

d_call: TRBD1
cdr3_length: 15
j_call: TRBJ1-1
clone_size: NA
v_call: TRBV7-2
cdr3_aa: CASSLRSTGHTEAFF
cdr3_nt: TGTGCCAGCAGCTTAAGATCGACAGGGCACACTGAAGCTTTCTTT

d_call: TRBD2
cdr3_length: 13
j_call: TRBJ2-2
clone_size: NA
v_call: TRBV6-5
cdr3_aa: CASSWEGIGELFF
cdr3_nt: TGTGCCAGCAGTTGGGAGGGCATCGGGGAGCTGTTTTTT

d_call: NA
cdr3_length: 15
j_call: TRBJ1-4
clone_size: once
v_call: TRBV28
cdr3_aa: CASSYRDPTNEKLFF
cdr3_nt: TGTGCCAGCAGCTACAGGGACCCGACTAATGAAAAACTGTTTTTT

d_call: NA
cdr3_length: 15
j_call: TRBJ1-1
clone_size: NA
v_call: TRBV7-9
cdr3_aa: CASSLRTPMNTEAFF
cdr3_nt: TGTGCCAGCAGCTTAAGGACACCCATGAACACTGAAGCTTTCTTT

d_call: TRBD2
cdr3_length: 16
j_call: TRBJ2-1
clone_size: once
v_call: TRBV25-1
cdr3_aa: CASSEYRTSQGNEQFF
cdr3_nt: TGTGCCAGCAGTGAATACCGGACTAGCCAGGGAAATGAGCAGTTCTTC

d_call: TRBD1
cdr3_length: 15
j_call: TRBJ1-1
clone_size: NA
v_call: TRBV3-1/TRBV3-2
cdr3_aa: CASSQGTGGNTEAFF
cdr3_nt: TGTGCCAGCAGCCAAGGGACAGGGGGAAACACTGAAGCTTTCTTT

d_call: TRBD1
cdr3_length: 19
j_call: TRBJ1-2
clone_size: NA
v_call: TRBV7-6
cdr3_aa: CASSLFYSADRAFNYGYTF
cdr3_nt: TGTGCCAGCAGCTTGTTTTATTCTGCGGACAGGGCTTTCAACTATGGCTACACCTTC

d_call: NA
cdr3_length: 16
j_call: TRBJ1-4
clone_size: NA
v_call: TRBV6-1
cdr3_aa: CASSARGRTTNEKLFF
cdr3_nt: TGTGCCAGCAGTGCCCGTGGCCGTACGACTAATGAAAAACTGTTTTTT

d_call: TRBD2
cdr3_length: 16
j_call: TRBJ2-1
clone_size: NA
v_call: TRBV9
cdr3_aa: CASSGGLAGEYNEQFF
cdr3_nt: TGTGCCAGCAGCGGGGGACTAGCGGGGGAATACAATGAGCAGTTCTTC